The TCR beta chain described here comes from a study of neurological immune-mediated disorders. TCRdb reprocessed the 5' RACE reads via MiXCR and lists one record per CDR3 protein. The repertoire holds roughly 100,000 distinct CDR3 sequences, with 3% to 4% as singletons. At least ten counts were recorded for this clonotype. Per the germline V gene, CDR1 is SGHTA and CDR2 is FQGNSA. There are 14 residues in the CDR3. V shed 5 bases and J 6 bases; nucleotides not matched to a gene: 6. This clonotype was sampled from a woman between 18 and 29 years old with multiple sclerosis. The rearrangement links TRBV7-2 to TRBJ2-2, with 7 bases identical to TRBD2. The sequencing sample was made of PBMCs. The CDR3, as DNA: TGTGCCAGCAGCCCCCGGGAGGCTCCCGGGGAGCTGTTTTTT. It translates to CASSPREAPGELFF. Drawing the rest from reference TRBV7-2 and TRBJ2-2, the complete variable domain is GAGVSQSPSNKVTEKGKDVELRCDPISGHTALYWYRQSLGQGLEFLIYFQGNSAPDKSGLPSDRFSAERTGGSVSTLTIQRTQQEDSAVYLCASSPREAPGELFFGEGSRLTVL.